This TCR beta chain came from a study of blood T cell repertoires in COVID-19. Study-wide background: Acute-phase and convalescent COVID-19 samples originated in the United States, Italy and Spain.

V was trimmed by 7 bases and J by 2 bases, leaving 20 bases between them. CDR1 LNHDA and CDR2 SQIVND come from the germline V gene (reference sequence). This CDR3 is built from 16 residues. Participant age was roughly 18 to 90 years, and participants resided in roughly 25 US areas. Authors' data handling: It was from reference gene primer amplification that nucleated cell counts were estimated. Generated by immunoSEQ multiplex PCR, the TCRdb table keeps only in-frame clones and is missing some. The V and J calls and clone size are taken from that table; D and trimming were inferred from the DNA. The table has some 350,000 clones, 88% seen once.

Sequencing used PBMCs or T cells enriched from blood (not recorded which). This rearrangement joins TRBV19 to TRBJ1-2; no clear D gene. The origin of this receptor is a man aged 25-45 years who had recovered from COVID-19. Here the CDR3 reads CASTPDNRRENYGYTF. The CDR3 DNA reads as TGTGCCAGTACCCCCGACAACCGTAGGGAGAACTATGGCTACACCTTC.